This TCR beta chain is from a study of regulatory T cells in long-lasting Graves disease. This CDR3 has 13 residues. V was pared by 6 bases and J by 9 bases, with 15 bases between. Indicated time point: newly diagnosed GD, antithyroid drugs for less than 3 months. PBMC RNA served as the TCR library source. Arm-PCR of CDR3 regions and iRepertoire HTBI primers were the basis on which TCR beta libraries were built. One entry per CDR3 protein, called by TCRdb with MiXCR from the multiplex PCR reads. This table holds hundreds of thousands of distinct CDR3 sequences, about 12% found once. This clonotype was counted at least ten times. In addition, the sample was reused for a study of T cells in Graves' hyperthyroidism and ophthalmopathy. This second study says: It was a median around 6 months before onset that the model predicted ophthalmopathy.

This rearrangement joins TRBV12-3 or TRBV12-4 to TRBJ2-1; D unresolved. The sequencing here drew on peripheral blood mononuclear cells (PBMCs), taken at new diagnosis, from a patient treated with antithyroid drugs. This clonotype was obtained from a woman in her 30s with Graves disease. The CDR3 DNA sequence: TGTGCCAGCAGCTCTTTGACGGTGGGTGAGCAGTTCTTC. Translating gives CASSSLTVGEQFF.